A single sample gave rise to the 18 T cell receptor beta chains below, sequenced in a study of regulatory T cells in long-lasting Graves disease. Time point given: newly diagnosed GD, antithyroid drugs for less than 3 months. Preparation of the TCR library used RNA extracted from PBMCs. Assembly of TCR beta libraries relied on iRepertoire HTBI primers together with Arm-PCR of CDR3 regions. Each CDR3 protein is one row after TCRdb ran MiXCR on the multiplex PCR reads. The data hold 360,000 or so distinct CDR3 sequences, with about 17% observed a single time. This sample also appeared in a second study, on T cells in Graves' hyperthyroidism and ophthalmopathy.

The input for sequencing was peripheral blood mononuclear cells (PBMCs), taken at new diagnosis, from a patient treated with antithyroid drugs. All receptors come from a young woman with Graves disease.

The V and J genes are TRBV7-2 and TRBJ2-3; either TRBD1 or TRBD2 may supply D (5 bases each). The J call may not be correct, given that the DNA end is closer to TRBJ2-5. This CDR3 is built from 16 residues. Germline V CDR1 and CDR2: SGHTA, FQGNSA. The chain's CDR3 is CASSLAESTREKTQYF. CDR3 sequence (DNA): TGTGCCAGCAGCTTAGCGGAGTCAACCAGGGAGAAGACCCAGTACTTC.

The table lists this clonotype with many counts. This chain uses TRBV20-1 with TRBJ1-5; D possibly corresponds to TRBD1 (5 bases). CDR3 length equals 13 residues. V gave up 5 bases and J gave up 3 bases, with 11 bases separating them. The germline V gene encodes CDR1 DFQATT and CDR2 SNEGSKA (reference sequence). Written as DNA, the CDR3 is TGCAGTGCTTCAAGACAGACCAATCAGCCCCAGCATTTT. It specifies CSASRQTNQPQHF.

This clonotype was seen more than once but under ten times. CDR3 sequence: CASSEVGEGDGYTF. In DNA, the CDR3 is TGCGCCAGCAGTGAGGTCGGGGAAGGAGATGGCTACACCTTC. The rearrangement links TRBV10-2 to TRBJ1-2; D ambiguous. Trimming removed 2 bases from V and 6 bases from J, with 13 bases in between. CDR1 and CDR2 from the germline V gene are WSHSY and SAAADI. The CDR3 runs to 14 residues.

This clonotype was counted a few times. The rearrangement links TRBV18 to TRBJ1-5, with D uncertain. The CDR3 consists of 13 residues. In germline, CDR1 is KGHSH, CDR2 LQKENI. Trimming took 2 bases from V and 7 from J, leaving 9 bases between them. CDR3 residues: CASSPGLGQPQHF. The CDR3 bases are TGTGCCAGCTCACCAGGGTTGGGGCAGCCCCAGCATTTT. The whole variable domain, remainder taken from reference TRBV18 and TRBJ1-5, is NAGVMQNPRHLVRRRGQEARLRCSPMKGHSHVYWYRQLPEEGLKFMVYLQKENIIDESGMPKERFSAEFPKEGPSILRIQQVVRGDSAAYFCASSPGLGQPQHFGDGTRLSIL.

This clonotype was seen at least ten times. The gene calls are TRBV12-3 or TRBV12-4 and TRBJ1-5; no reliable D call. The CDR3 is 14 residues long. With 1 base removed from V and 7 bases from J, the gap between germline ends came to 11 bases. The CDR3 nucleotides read TGTGCCAGCAGTTTAGGTCCTACCGGGCAGCCCCAGCATTTT. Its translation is CASSLGPTGQPQHF.

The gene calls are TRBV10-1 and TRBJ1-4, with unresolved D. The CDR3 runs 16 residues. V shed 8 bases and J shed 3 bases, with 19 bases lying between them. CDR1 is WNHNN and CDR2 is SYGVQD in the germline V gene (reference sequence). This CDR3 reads CASYPLFRSSNEKLFF. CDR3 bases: TGCGCCAGCTATCCGCTTTTTAGGTCCTCTAATGAAAAACTGTTTTTT.

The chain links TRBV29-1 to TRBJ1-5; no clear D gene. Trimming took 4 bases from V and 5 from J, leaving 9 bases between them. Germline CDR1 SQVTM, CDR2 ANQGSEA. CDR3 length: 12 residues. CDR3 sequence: CSVADGDQPQHF. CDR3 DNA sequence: TGCAGCGTTGCGGATGGGGATCAGCCCCAGCATTTT.

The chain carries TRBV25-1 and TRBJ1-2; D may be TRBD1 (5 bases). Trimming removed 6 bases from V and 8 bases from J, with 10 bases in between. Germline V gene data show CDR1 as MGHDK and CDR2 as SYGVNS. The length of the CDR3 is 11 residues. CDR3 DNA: TGTGCCAGCAGCCAAACAGGAGGCTACACCTTC. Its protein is CASSQTGGYTF.

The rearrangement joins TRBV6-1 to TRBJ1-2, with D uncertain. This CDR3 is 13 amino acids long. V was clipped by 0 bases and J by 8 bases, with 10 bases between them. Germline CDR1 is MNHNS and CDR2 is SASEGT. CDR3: CASSEAGPGGYTF. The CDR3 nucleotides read TGTGCCAGCAGTGAAGCTGGGCCTGGAGGCTACACCTTC.

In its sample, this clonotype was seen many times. This CDR3 is CASSPAGTPYEQYF. In DNA form, the CDR3 reads TGTGCCAGCAGCCCCGCGGGAACCCCCTACGAGCAGTACTTC. The chain is built from TRBV12-3 or TRBV12-4 and TRBJ2-7; D is perhaps TRBD2 (6 bases). CDR3 size: 14 residues. V was shortened by 6 bases and J by 2 bases, with 14 bases between the two germline ends.

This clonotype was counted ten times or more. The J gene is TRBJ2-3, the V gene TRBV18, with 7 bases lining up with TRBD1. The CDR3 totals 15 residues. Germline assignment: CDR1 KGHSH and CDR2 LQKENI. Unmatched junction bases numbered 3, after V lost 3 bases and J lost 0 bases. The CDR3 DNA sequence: TGTGCCAGCTCACCCCGGGACAGTAGCACAGATACGCAGTATTTT. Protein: CASSPRDSSTDTQYF.

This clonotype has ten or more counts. The CDR3 DNA reads TGTGCCTGGACAGGATCTGGAAACACCATATATTTT. Translation gives CAWTGSGNTIYF. The chain is built from TRBV30 and TRBJ1-3; D call uncertain. The CDR3 length is 12 residues. The V end was cut by 4 bases, the J end by 1 base, with 5 bases between. The germline gives CDR1 GTSNPN, CDR2 SVGIG (reference sequence).

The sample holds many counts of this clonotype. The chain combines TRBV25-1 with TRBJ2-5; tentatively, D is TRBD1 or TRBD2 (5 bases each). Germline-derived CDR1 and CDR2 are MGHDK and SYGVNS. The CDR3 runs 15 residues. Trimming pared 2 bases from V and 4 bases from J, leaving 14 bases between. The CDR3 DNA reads TGTGCCAGCAGTGAAGGGGACGGACGGGCAGAGACCCAGTACTTC. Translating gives CASSEGDGRAETQYF.

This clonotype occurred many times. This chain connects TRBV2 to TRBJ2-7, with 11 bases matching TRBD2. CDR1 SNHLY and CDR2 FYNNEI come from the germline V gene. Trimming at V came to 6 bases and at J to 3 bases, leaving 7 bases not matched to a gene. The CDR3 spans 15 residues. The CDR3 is CASSEGLAVSYEQYF. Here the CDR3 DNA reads TGTGCCAGCAGCGAGGGACTAGCGGTGAGCTACGAGCAGTACTTC.

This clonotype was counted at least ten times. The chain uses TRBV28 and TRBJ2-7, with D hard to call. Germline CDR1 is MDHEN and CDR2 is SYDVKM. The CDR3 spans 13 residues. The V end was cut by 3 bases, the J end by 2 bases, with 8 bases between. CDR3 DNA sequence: TGTGCCAGCAGTTTCGGTCCAGCCTACGAGCAGTACTTC. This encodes CASSFGPAYEQYF.

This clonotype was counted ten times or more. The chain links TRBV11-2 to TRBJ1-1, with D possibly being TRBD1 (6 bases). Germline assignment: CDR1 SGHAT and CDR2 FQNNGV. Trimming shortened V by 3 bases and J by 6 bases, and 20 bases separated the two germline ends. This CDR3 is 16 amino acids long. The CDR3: CASSFWLGTGGAEAFF. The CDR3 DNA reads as TGTGCCAGCAGCTTTTGGCTAGGGACGGGGGGCGCTGAAGCTTTCTTT.

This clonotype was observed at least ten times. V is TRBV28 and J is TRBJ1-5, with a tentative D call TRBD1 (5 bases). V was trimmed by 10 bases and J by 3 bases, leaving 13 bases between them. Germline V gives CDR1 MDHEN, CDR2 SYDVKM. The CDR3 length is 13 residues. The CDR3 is CATGGGANQPQHF. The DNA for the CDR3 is TGTGCCACGGGGGGAGGGGCCAATCAGCCCCAGCATTTT.

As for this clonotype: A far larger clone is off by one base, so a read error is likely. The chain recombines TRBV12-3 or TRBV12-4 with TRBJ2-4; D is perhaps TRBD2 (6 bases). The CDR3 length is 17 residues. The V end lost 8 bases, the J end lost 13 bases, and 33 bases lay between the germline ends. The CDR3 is CASHRRGGLSSYNEQYF. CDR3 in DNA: TGTGCCAGCCATCGGCGGGGAGGACTTAGCTCCTACAATGAGCAGTACTTC.